One and the same sample provided the 10 T cell receptor beta chains below, sequenced in a study of pediatric ulcerative colitis. Some clones are missing from TCRdb's copy, which holds only in-frame ones; the method was immunoSEQ multiplex PCR. The sample includes more than 50,000 clones, around 80% seen only once; the top ten take roughly 5.4%. Sequencing used blood. The receptors shown here come from a boy younger than 18 with moderate ulcerative colitis.

The chain recombines TRBV10-3 with TRBJ2-7; the D gene is possibly TRBD1 (6 bases). CDR1 is ENHRY, CDR2 SYGVKD, per germline. The CDR3 is 15 amino acids. V gave up 7 bases and J gave up 0 bases, with 16 bases separating them. CDR3 in amino acids: CAITTGPPYSYEQYF. The DNA of the CDR3 is TGTGCCATCACCACAGGGCCTCCTTACTCCTACGAGCAGTACTTC.

This chain joins TRBV25-1 and TRBJ2-3, with D perhaps assigned TRBD1 or TRBD2 (5 bases each). Trimming removed 4 bases at V and 9 bases at J, with 8 bases between. The CDR3 runs 11 residues. Germline CDR1 reads MGHDK; CDR2 reads SYGVNS. In DNA, the CDR3 is TGTGCCAGCAGTGTCAGGGACACGCAGTATTTT. Its protein product is CASSVRDTQYF.

A few counts support this clone. The V gene is TRBV2, the J gene TRBJ1-3; no definite D call. Deletions cut 4 bases from V and 0 bases from J, with 13 bases between. The CDR3 covers 16 residues. CDR1 SNHLY and CDR2 FYNNEI come from the germline V gene. The CDR3 here is CASSVMDDSSGNTIYF. CDR3 coding DNA: TGTGCCAGCAGTGTCATGGACGACTCCTCTGGAAACACCATATATTTT.

The rearrangement uses TRBV30 and TRBJ1-1; 7 bases line up with TRBD1. V lost 3 bases and J lost 1; bases outside the gene matches: 5. The CDR3 sequence is 14 residues long. The V gene's germline CDR1 is GTSNPN and CDR2 SVGIG (reference sequence). The CDR3 coding sequence is TGTGCCTGGAGCTTAGGGGGCAAGAACACTGAAGCTTTCTTT. It specifies CAWSLGGKNTEAFF.

J is TRBJ1-5 and V is TRBV19; 7 bases line up with TRBD1. Germline loops: CDR1 LNHDA, CDR2 SQIVND (reference sequence). This CDR3 is built from 14 residues. V was clipped by 6 bases and J by 4 bases; unmatched bases: 6. The CDR3 coding sequence is TGTGCCAGTAGCCCGGGACAGTTAAATCAGCCCCAGCATTTT. Protein: CASSPGQLNQPQHF.

This clone has only one observation. The chain couples TRBV5-1 to TRBJ1-2; 7 nucleotides align to TRBD1. Germline CDR1 and CDR2: SGHRS and YFSETQ. The CDR3 covers 14 residues. V lost 4 bases to trimming and J lost 3 bases; unmatched junction nucleotides: 6. CDR3 sequence (DNA): TGCGCCAGCAGCGGGGGAGACAGGGACTATGGCTACACCTTC. Translating it yields CASSGGDRDYGYTF.

CDR3 in amino acids: CASSLSGLAGTDTQYF. The DNA for the CDR3 is TGTGCCAGCAGCTTATCGGGACTAGCGGGGACAGATACGCAGTATTTT. V gene TRBV11-3 combines with J gene TRBJ2-3; 13 bases fit TRBD2. The J segment lost 3 bases and the V segment lost 2 bases, leaving 2 bases of the junction unmatched. Looked up from germline, CDR1 is SGHNT and CDR2 is YENEEA. CDR3 length: 16 amino acids.

This clone was observed a few times. The chain has TRBV19 and TRBJ1-5, with TRBD1 identical over 7 bases. Germline V gives CDR1 LNHDA, CDR2 SQIVND (reference sequence). The CDR3 consists of 16 residues. V was clipped by 3 bases and J by 5 bases; unmatched bases: 10. The CDR3 reads CASSISLDRVHQPQHF. The CDR3 DNA reads TGTGCCAGTAGTATTAGTTTAGACAGGGTCCATCAGCCCCAGCATTTT.

The V gene is TRBV23-1, the J gene TRBJ2-7; a weak D match, TRBD2 (5 bases). TRBV23-1 is an open reading frame whose function is uncertain. The CDR3 has 16 amino acids. The V end was cut by 7 bases, the J end by 5 bases, with 24 bases between. CDR3 in DNA: TGCGCCAGCATGCTGGCAGCTCGAACGATCGGGAACGAGCAGTACTTC. Encoded protein: CASMLAARTIGNEQYF.

The V gene is TRBV5-1, the J gene TRBJ2-1; 8 positions match TRBD1. With V trimmed by 5 bases and J by 2 bases, 12 bases remained unmatched. The length of the CDR3 is 17 residues. The V gene's germline CDR1 is SGHRS and CDR2 YFSETQ. The CDR3 sequence is CASSRSRVDRAYNEQFF. The CDR3 nucleotides are TGCGCCAGCAGTCGATCCAGAGTGGACAGGGCCTACAATGAGCAGTTCTTC.